Listed here is a single T cell receptor (beta chain). Here immunoSEQ multiplex PCR was the method, and the copy in TCRdb shows in-frame clones only, minus some. The sample has about 260,000 clones; approximately 88% are singletons. The CDR3 length is 17 residues. After removal of 1 base from V and 0 bases from J, the junction contained 6 bases not matched to a gene. Per germline, CDR1 MDHEN and CDR2 SYDVKM. The data derive from a study of blood T cell repertoires in COVID-19. On the study more broadly: Some COVID-19 samples were acute and others convalescent; all came from the United States, Italy and Spain. Sample material is recorded as cDNA or gDNA derived from T cells, B-cell-depleted T cells, or PBMCs.

The sample comprised peripheral blood. The sequence was collected from a woman between 65 and 79 years old with COVID-19, enrolled during active disease. The chain uses TRBV28 and TRBJ2-3, with 8 bases that match TRBD2. This CDR3 is CASSLLYASGSTDTQYF. DNA of the CDR3: TGTGCCAGCAGTTTATTGTATGCTAGCGGGAGCACAGATACGCAGTATTTT.